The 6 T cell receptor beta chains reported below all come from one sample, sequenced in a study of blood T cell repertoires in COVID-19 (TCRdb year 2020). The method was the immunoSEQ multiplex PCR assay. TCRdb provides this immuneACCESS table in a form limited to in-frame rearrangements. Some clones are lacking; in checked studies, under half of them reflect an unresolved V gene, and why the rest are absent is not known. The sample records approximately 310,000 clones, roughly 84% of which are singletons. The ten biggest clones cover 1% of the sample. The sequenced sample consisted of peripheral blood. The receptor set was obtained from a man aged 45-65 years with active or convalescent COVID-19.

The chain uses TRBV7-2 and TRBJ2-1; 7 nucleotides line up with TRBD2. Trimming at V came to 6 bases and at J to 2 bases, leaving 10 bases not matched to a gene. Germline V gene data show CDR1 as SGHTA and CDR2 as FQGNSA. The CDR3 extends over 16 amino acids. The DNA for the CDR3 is TGTGCCAGCAGGTTGGTCGGGGGGACCACCTACAATGAGCAGTTCTTC. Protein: CASRLVGGTTYNEQFF.

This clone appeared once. CDR3 region: CASSLGGGMNTEAFF. The CDR3 bases are TGTGCCAGCAGCTTAGGCGGGGGGATGAACACTGAAGCTTTCTTT. J is TRBJ1-1 and V is TRBV13; weak D call: TRBD1 (5 bases). The CDR3 sequence is 15 residues long. V dropped 0 bases and J dropped 0 bases, with 8 bases sitting between them. CDR1 PRHDT and CDR2 FYEKMQ come from the germline V gene (reference sequence).

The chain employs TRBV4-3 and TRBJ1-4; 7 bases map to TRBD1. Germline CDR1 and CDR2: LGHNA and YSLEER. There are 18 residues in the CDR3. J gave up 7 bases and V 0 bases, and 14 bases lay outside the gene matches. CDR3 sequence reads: CASSQDLNSGTDGEKLFF. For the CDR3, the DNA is TGCGCCAGCAGCCAAGATCTCAATTCCGGGACAGATGGTGAAAAACTGTTTTTT.

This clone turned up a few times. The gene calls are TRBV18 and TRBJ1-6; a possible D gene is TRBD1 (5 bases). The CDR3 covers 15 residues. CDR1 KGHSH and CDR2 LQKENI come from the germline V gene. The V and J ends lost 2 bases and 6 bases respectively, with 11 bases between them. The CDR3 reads CASSPGATGNSPLHF. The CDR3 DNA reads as TGTGCCAGCTCACCAGGGGCGACCGGTAATTCACCCCTCCACTTT. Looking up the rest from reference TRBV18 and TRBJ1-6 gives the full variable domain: NAGVMQNPRHLVRRRGQEARLRCSPMKGHSHVYWYRQLPEEGLKFMVYLQKENIIDESGMPKERFSAEFPKEGPSILRIQQVVRGDSAAYFCASSPGATGNSPLHFGNGTRLTVT.

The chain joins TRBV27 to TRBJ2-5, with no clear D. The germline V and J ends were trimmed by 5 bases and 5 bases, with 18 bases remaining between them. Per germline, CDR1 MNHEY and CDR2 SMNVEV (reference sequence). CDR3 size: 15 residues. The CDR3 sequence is CASSPLTATQETQYF. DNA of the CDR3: TGTGCCAGCAGTCCTCTTACAGCCACGCAGGAGACCCAGTACTTC.

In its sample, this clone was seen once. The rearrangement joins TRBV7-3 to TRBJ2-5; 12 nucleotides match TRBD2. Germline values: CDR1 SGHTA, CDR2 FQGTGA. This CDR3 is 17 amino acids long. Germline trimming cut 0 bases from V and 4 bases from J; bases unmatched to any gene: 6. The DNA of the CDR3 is TGTGCCAGCAGCTTAACCCCGACTAGCGGGGGCCCAGAGACCCAGTACTTC. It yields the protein CASSLTPTSGGPETQYF.